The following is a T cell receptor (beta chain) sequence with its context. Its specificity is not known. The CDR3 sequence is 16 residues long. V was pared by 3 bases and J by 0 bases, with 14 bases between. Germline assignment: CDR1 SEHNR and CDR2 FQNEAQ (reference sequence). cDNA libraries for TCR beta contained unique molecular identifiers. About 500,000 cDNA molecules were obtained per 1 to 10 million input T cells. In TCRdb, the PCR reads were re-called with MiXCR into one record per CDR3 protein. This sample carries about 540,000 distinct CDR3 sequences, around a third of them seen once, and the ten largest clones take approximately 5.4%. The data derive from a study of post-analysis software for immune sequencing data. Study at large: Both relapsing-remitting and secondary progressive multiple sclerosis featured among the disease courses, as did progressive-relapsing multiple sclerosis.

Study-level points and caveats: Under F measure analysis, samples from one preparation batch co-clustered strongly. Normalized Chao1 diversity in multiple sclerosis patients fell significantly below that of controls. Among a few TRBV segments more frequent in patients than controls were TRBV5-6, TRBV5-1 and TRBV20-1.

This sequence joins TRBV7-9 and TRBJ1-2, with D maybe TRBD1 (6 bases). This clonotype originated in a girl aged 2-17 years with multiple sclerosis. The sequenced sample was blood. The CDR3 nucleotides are TGTGCCAGCAGCTTTTTGGGGCAGGGGCCTAACTATGGCTACACCTTC. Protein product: CASSFLGQGPNYGYTF.